These 26 T cell receptor beta chains originate from one sample sequenced in a study of blood T cell dynamics during melanoma immunotherapy. Regarding time point: pre-treatment baseline. Clones were sequenced by immunoSEQ multiplex PCR, and TCRdb holds only the in-frame ones, with some missing. The sample consists of fewer than 18,000 clones, over 65% of them appearing once. Here the sequenced sample was blood, taken from a patient treated with checkpoint blockade. These receptors all come from a human donor with melanoma.

This chain joins TRBV9 and TRBJ1-3, with D maybe TRBD1 (5 bases). Germline-derived CDR1 and CDR2 are SGDLS and YYNGEE. Trimming removed 2 bases at V and 4 bases at J, with 13 bases between. The CDR3 has 15 amino acids. The CDR3 region has the DNA TGTGCCAGCAGCGTGGCTCAGGGAGCAGGAAACACCATATATTTT. Translated, it gives CASSVAQGAGNTIYF.

This clone was found once. The V and J genes are TRBV6-1 and TRBJ1-5; 7 positions agree with TRBD1. Germline assignment: CDR1 MNHNS and CDR2 SASEGT. With 0 bases clipped from V and 0 bases from J, the junction kept 2 bases outside the gene matches. This CDR3 comprises 16 residues. The CDR3 sequence: CASSEAWDSSNQPQHF. The CDR3 nucleotides read TGTGCCAGCAGTGAAGCTTGGGACAGTAGCAATCAGCCCCAGCATTTT.

This clone was detected only once. J is TRBJ2-5 and V is TRBV6-1, with 8 bases fitting TRBD1. The CDR3 runs 15 residues. Germline lookup yields CDR1 MNHNS and CDR2 SASEGT. J gave up 4 bases and V 6 bases, and 10 bases lay outside the gene matches. The CDR3 is CASRPTGVDGETQYF. The DNA for the CDR3 is TGTGCCAGCAGGCCGACAGGGGTAGACGGAGAGACCCAGTACTTC.

The chain employs TRBV5-4 and TRBJ2-3; the match to TRBD1 covers 8 bases. The ends lost 4 bases at V and 3 bases at J; junction bases unmatched: 10. The CDR3 length is 16 residues. Per the germline V gene, CDR1 is SGHNT and CDR2 is YYREEE (reference sequence). The CDR3 DNA follows: TGTGCCAGCAGCACCCCGGACAGGGTGGGAACAGATACGCAGTATTTT. Amino acid sequence: CASSTPDRVGTDTQYF.

Notes on this clone: Without the conserved terminal phenylalanine or tryptophan, this CDR3 likely stems from a read error. The DNA is left out, because the CDR3 cannot be placed on it with certainty; the CDR3 is given as TCRdb lists it. The J gene is TRBJ1-3, the V gene TRBV27; TRBD1 is the table's D call and was not checked against the DNA. Germline lookup yields CDR1 MNHEY and CDR2 SMNVEV (reference sequence). Inclusive of both ends, the CDR3 amounts to 11 amino acids. The CDR3 loop reads CASSLPLNQGA.

The rearrangement uses TRBV7-2 and TRBJ2-1, with TRBD1 identical over 8 bases. Unmatched junction bases numbered 5, after V lost 4 bases and J lost 3 bases. Per the germline V gene, CDR1 is SGHTA and CDR2 is FQGNSA. The CDR3 loop spans 15 amino acids. Written as DNA, the CDR3 is TGTGCCAGCAGCTACGACAGGGGAAACTACAATGAGCAGTTCTTC. This codes for CASSYDRGNYNEQFF.

The V and J genes are TRBV7-3 and TRBJ2-2; TRBD2 matches at 8 bases. V trimming: 7 bases; J trimming: 1 base; junction bases outside the gene matches: 2. The CDR3 is 14 amino acids. Germline V gene sequence: CDR1 SGHTA, CDR2 FQGTGA. The CDR3 DNA is TGTGCCAGCAAGCTAGCGGGGAACACCGGGGAGCTGTTTTTT. Translating it yields CASKLAGNTGELFF.

The CDR3 spells CASSQMESRNQPQHF. Written as DNA, the CDR3 is TGTGCCAGCAGTCAGATGGAGTCCCGCAATCAGCCCCAGCATTTT. The rearrangement uses TRBV5-5 and TRBJ1-5; D uncertain. Trimming shortened V by 5 bases and J by 2 bases, and 14 bases separated the two germline ends. Germline V lookup: CDR1 SGHKS, CDR2 YYEKEE (reference sequence). The CDR3 is 15 amino acids.

This clone has more than one count but fewer than ten. This chain uses TRBV28 with TRBJ1-4; D remains unclear. Germline CDR1 MDHEN, CDR2 SYDVKM. This CDR3 has 14 residues. Trimming removed 6 bases at V and 8 bases at J, with 16 bases between. The CDR3 coding sequence is TGTGCCAGCAGCACTACAGTGTCGGGAGAAAAACTGTTTTTT. Protein: CASSTTVSGEKLFF.

This clone was recorded a few times. The gene calls are TRBV7-9 and TRBJ2-5, with D unresolved. Deletions cut 0 bases from V and 5 bases from J, with 4 bases between. This CDR3 spans 12 amino acids. Germline CDR1 SEHNR, CDR2 FQNEAQ (reference sequence). The CDR3, as DNA: TGTGCCAGCAGCTTAGCGAAGGAGACCCAGTACTTC. It codes for CASSLAKETQYF.

The chain has TRBV19 and TRBJ1-1; D possibly corresponds to TRBD1 (5 bases). This CDR3 has 14 residues. Germline V gives CDR1 LNHDA, CDR2 SQIVND (reference sequence). The V and J ends lost 5 bases and 7 bases respectively, with 17 bases between them. The CDR3 here is CASSAHPQGNEAFF. CDR3 DNA sequence: TGTGCCAGTAGTGCACACCCTCAGGGTAATGAAGCTTTCTTT.

The chain uses TRBV5-6 and TRBJ2-5; tentatively, D is TRBD2 (5 bases). Germline CDR1 SGHDT, CDR2 YYEEEE. The CDR3 totals 18 residues. Trimming shortened V by 0 bases and J by 7 bases, and 25 bases separated the two germline ends. The CDR3 DNA reads as TGTGCCAGCAGCTTGGACGGCTTAGGTCGGCTAGCTGTTGGGACCCAGTACTTC. Translated, it gives CASSLDGLGRLAVGTQYF.

The chain has TRBV11-2 and TRBJ1-6; D perhaps matches TRBD1 (5 bases). Deletions cut 5 bases from V and 7 bases from J, with 15 bases between. The CDR3 has 15 residues. Germline V gene data show CDR1 as SGHAT and CDR2 as FQNNGV. CDR3 in DNA: TGTGCCAGCAGCCCCCGGACACCCTCAAATTCACCCCTCCACTTT. Protein sequence: CASSPRTPSNSPLHF.

This chain uses TRBV5-1 with TRBJ1-2; possibly TRBD1 for D (6 bases). There are 14 residues in the CDR3. From germline, CDR1 is SGHRS and CDR2 YFSETQ. With 4 bases removed from V and 1 base from J, the gap between germline ends came to 11 bases. The CDR3 loop is CASSRTVSNYGYTF. The CDR3 DNA sequence: TGCGCCAGCAGCAGGACAGTCAGTAACTATGGCTACACCTTC. Filled out from reference TRBV5-1 and TRBJ1-2, the complete variable domain reads KAGVTQTPRYLIKTRGQQVTLSCSPISGHRSVSWYQQTPGQGLQFLFEYFSETQRNKGNFPGRFSGRQFSNSRSEMNVSTLELGDSALYLCASSRTVSNYGYTFGSGTRLTVV.

The gene calls are TRBV6-4 and TRBJ2-2; no firm D call. Germline V gene lookup returns CDR1 MRHNA and CDR2 SNTAGT. This CDR3 region has 14 residues. The V end was cut by 6 bases, the J end by 2 bases, with 10 bases between. DNA of the CDR3: TGTGCCAGCAGAATACAGACAAACACCGGGGAGCTGTTTTTT. As protein: CASRIQTNTGELFF.

This chain links TRBV6-1 with TRBJ2-1; D is perhaps TRBD1 or TRBD2 (6 bases each). Germline V gives CDR1 MNHNS, CDR2 SASEGT. Trimming cost V 5 bases and J 7 bases, with 18 bases left between them. The CDR3 length is 15 residues. The CDR3 nucleotides are TGTGCCAGCAGTCACGAAGGGGGGCCGGGGAATGAGCAGTTCTTC. It yields the protein CASSHEGGPGNEQFF.

V gene TRBV5-1 combines with J gene TRBJ2-5; possibly TRBD2 for D (5 bases). Germline values: CDR1 SGHRS, CDR2 YFSETQ. There are 13 residues in the CDR3. The V and J ends lost 0 bases and 4 bases respectively, with 7 bases between them. The CDR3 loop reads CASSLEGAETQYF. The CDR3 nucleotides read TGCGCCAGCAGCTTGGAGGGAGCAGAGACCCAGTACTTC.

The rearrangement links TRBV6-1 to TRBJ2-7; 8 bases align to TRBD1. Germline V CDR1 and CDR2: MNHNS, SASEGT. CDR3 size: 14 residues. V lost 5 bases to trimming and J lost 2 bases; unmatched junction nucleotides: 5. CDR3 sequence reads: CASSRDRTTYEQYF. The CDR3 nucleotides read TGTGCCAGCAGTAGGGACAGGACAACCTACGAGCAGTACTTC.

The chain has TRBV29-1 and TRBJ2-5; D may be TRBD2 (6 bases). The CDR3 totals 18 residues. V lost 0 bases to trimming and J lost 5 bases, with 25 bases between them. Germline CDR1 and CDR2: SQVTM and ANQGSEA. CDR3 coding DNA: TGCAGCGTTGAAGATACGCTGGGTTGGGGGGTCGATCGGGAGACCCAGTACTTC. Protein: CSVEDTLGWGVDRETQYF.

The rearrangement links TRBV18 to TRBJ2-7; TRBD1 aligns across 10 bases. Germline CDR1 and CDR2: KGHSH and LQKENI. CDR3 length: 16 residues. V shed 3 bases, J shed 3 bases, and the junction held 8 bases outside the gene matches. The CDR3 DNA reads TGTGCCAGCTCACCTACTCCCGGGACAGGGGACTACGAGCAGTACTTC. This sequence encodes CASSPTPGTGDYEQYF.

This CDR3 reads CASSVLQGQETQYF. The CDR3 DNA is TGTGCCAGCAGTGTACTCCAGGGGCAAGAGACCCAGTACTTC. The chain combines TRBV2 with TRBJ2-5, with TRBD1 as a possible D gene (6 bases). Trimming removed 4 bases from V and 2 bases from J, with 11 bases in between. Germline CDR1 and CDR2: SNHLY and FYNNEI. The CDR3 covers 14 residues.

V and J are TRBV7-2 and TRBJ2-1; 8 bases agree with TRBD2. Germline V gene sequence: CDR1 SGHTA, CDR2 FQGNSA. V shed 0 bases, J shed 10 bases, and the junction held 5 bases outside the gene matches. The CDR3 is made up of 14 amino acids. CDR3 protein: CASSLAGGLGEQFF. In DNA form, the CDR3 reads TGTGCCAGCAGCTTAGCGGGGGGACTAGGGGAGCAGTTCTTC.

A single count supports this clone. V usage is TRBV10-3 and J usage is TRBJ2-3; possibly TRBD1 or TRBD2 for D (5 bases each). CDR1 ENHRY and CDR2 SYGVKD come from the germline V gene. The CDR3 runs 13 residues. The ends were cut back, 3 bases at V and 6 bases at J, with 10 bases in the middle. CDR3 region: CAISEKGEDTQYF. The CDR3 coding sequence is TGTGCCATCAGTGAAAAAGGGGAGGATACGCAGTATTTT.

CDR3 residues: CASSPRTSGEYNEQFF. CDR3 DNA sequence: TGTGCCAGCAGCCCCCGGACTAGCGGGGAGTACAATGAGCAGTTCTTC. The chain couples TRBV7-2 to TRBJ2-1, with 12 bases matching TRBD2. Germline loops: CDR1 SGHTA, CDR2 FQGNSA. This CDR3 is built from 16 residues. Trimming at V came to 5 bases and at J to 4 bases, leaving 6 bases not matched to a gene.

The chain combines TRBV5-4 with TRBJ2-1, with 7 bases fitting TRBD2. The CDR3 length is 15 residues. The trim removed 2 bases at V and 0 bases at J, leaving 2 bases unmatched. Per the germline V gene, CDR1 is SGHNT and CDR2 is YYREEE (reference sequence). The CDR3 DNA sequence: TGTGCCAGCAGCTTAGGCGGGGGCTCCTACAATGAGCAGTTCTTC. Protein product: CASSLGGGSYNEQFF.

This chain connects TRBV2 to TRBJ1-3; maybe TRBD1 (5 bases). Trimming shortened V by 4 bases and J by 3 bases, and 10 bases separated the two germline ends. The CDR3 is 14 amino acids. The germline V gene encodes CDR1 SNHLY and CDR2 FYNNEI. CDR3 nucleotide sequence: TGTGCCAGCAGTGCCGCCGGGGGTGGAAACACCATATATTTT. This encodes CASSAAGGGNTIYF.